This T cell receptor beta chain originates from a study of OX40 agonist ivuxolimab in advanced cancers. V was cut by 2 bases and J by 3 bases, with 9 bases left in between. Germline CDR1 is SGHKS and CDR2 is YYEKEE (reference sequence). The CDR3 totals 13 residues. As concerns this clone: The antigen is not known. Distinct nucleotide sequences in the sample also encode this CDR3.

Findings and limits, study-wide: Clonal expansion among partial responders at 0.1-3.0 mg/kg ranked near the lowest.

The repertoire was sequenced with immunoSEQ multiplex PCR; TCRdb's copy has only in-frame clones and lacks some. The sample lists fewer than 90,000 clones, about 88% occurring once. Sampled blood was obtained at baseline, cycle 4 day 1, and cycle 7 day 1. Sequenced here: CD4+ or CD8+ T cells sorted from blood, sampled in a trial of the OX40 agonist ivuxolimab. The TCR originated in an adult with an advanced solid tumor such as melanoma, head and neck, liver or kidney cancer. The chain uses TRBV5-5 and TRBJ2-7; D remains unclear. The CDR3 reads CASSFGRRYEQYF. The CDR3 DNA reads TGTGCCAGCAGCTTTGGAAGGCGCTACGAGCAGTACTTC. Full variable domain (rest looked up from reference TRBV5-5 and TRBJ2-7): DAGVTQSPTHLIKTRGQQVTLRCSPISGHKSVSWYQQVLGQGPQFIFQYYEKEERGRGNFPDRFSARQFPNYSSELNVNALLLGDSALYLCASSFGRRYEQYFGPGTRLTVT.